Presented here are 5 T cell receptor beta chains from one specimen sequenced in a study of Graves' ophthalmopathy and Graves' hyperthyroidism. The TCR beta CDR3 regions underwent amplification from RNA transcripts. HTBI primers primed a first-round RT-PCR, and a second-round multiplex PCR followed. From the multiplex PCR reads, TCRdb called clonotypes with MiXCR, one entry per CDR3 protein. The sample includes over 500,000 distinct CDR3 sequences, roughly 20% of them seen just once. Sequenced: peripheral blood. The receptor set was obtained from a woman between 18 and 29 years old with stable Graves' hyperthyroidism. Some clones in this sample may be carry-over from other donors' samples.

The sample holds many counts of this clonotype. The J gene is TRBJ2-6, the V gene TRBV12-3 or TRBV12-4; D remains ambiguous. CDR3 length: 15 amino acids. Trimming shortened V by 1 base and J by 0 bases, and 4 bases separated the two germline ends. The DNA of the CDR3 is TGTGCCAGCAGTTTAGGCCACTCTGGGGCCAACGTCCTGACTTTC. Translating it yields CASSLGHSGANVLTF.

DNA of the CDR3: TGTGCCAGCTGTTACAGGAGGCATAACACTGAAGCTTTCTTT. This translates into CASCYRRHNTEAFF. This chain connects TRBV28 to TRBJ1-1; D is perhaps TRBD1 (5 bases). The germline V gene encodes CDR1 MDHEN and CDR2 SYDVKM. V lost 8 bases, J lost 2 bases, and 15 bases lay in between. The CDR3 has 14 amino acids.

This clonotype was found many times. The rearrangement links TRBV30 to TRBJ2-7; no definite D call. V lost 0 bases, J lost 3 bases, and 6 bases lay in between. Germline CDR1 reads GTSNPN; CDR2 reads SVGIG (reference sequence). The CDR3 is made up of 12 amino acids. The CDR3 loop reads CAWSVRSYEQYF. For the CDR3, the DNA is TGTGCCTGGAGTGTAAGGAGCTACGAGCAGTACTTC. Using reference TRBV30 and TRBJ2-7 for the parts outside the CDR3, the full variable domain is SQTIHQWPATLVQPVGSPLSLECTVEGTSNPNLYWYRQAAGRGLQLLFYSVGIGQISSEVPQNLSASRPQDRQFILSSKKLLLSDSGFYLCAWSVRSYEQYFGPGTRLTVT.

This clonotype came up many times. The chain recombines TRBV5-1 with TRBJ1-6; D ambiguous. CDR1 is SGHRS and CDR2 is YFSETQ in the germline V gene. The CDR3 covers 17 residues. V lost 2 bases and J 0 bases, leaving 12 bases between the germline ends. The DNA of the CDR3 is TGCGCCAGCAGCTTAGAGGGAGGGAGCTCCTATAATTCACCCCTCCACTTT. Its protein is CASSLEGGSSYNSPLHF. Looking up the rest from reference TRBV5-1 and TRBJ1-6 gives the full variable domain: KAGVTQTPRYLIKTRGQQVTLSCSPISGHRSVSWYQQTPGQGLQFLFEYFSETQRNKGNFPGRFSGRQFSNSRSEMNVSTLELGDSALYLCASSLEGGSSYNSPLHFGNGTRLTVT.

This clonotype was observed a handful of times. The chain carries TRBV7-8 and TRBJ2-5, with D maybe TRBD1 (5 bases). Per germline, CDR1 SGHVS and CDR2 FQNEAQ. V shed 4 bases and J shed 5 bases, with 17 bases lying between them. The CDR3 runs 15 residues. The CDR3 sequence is CASSSQGALGETQYF. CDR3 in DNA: TGTGCCAGCAGCTCCCAAGGGGCCCTTGGTGAGACCCAGTACTTC. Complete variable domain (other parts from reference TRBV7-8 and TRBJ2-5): GAGVSQSPRYKVAKRGQDVALRCDPISGHVSLFWYQQALGQGPEFLTYFQNEAQLDKSGLPSDRFFAERPEGSVSTLKIQRTQQEDSAVYLCASSSQGALGETQYFGPGTRLLVL.